This T cell receptor (beta chain) derives from a study of TIL therapy for anti-PD-1-resistant metastatic lung cancer. Study-wide results and limits: The baseline peripheral repertoire was partially replaced by infused TIL clonotypes that later decayed.

This was the immunoSEQ v3 assay. Each library reached about 2 million read pairs, or roughly 4.5-6.5 million at deep level. Repertoires were generated with immunoSEQ multiplex PCR, while TCRdb's copy carries only in-frame clones and drops some. The data show about 36,000 clones, around four fifths seen once. Trimming at V came to 5 bases and at J to 6 bases, leaving 15 bases not matched to a gene. Germline V gene sequence: CDR1 LNHDA, CDR2 SQIVND (reference sequence). The CDR3 extends over 17 amino acids. Time point: pre-treatment sample, taken before nivolumab and TIL therapy. Patients were adults with stage 4 NSCLC. This clone came up once. Its specificity is unknown.

Here the sequenced sample was blood, taken at baseline. The chain carries TRBV19 and TRBJ1-5, with 8 bases lining up with TRBD1. The clonotype was recovered from a person aged 30 to 80 with non-small cell lung cancer. The CDR3 loop is CASSLPGTGQPIQPQHF. CDR3 sequence (DNA): TGTGCCAGTAGTCTTCCCGGGACAGGTCAACCCATTCAGCCCCAGCATTTT.